This TCR beta chain was captured in a study of vaccination and CD4 T cells after COVID-19. Study information: For each participant, vaccination comprised two doses of either the BNT162b2 or the mRNA-1273 vaccine. Cells were stimulated with overlapping spike peptides from SARS-CoV-2, HCoV-NL63, HCoV-OC43 and HCoV-229E.

Concerning this clonotype: What it recognizes is unknown.

Noted treatment: approximately 10-day PBMC culture with coronavirus spike peptide pools or control peptides (ViraFEST assay). Researchers collected the unexposed donor's CD4+ T cells before the COVID-19 pandemic (2011-2018). Approximately 1.8 million PBMCs were grown per well alongside about 10 IU/ml IL-2 and roughly 9.4 ug/ml peptide pools. Culture proceeded for around 9 days, and CD4+ T cells were then isolated by negative selection. V lost 4 bases and J lost 0, with 10 bases in between. This CDR3 has 14 amino acids. The germline V gene encodes CDR1 DFQATT and CDR2 SNEGSKA (reference sequence). Once obtained from cultured CD4+ T cells, the DNA was sequenced using the Oncomine TCR Beta short-read assay. The template was genomic DNA from cultured CD4+ T cells. A single record per CDR3 protein comes from TCRdb applying MiXCR to the PCR reads. Found here are about 11,000 distinct CDR3 sequences, around 26% of them singletons; the top ten hold 15% to 20%.

Sequencing was performed on CD4+ T cells from blood, cultured in vitro. The sequence was obtained from a human donor in good health. V gene TRBV20-1 combines with J gene TRBJ2-1, with D possibly being TRBD1 (6 bases). The CDR3 sequence: CSATGHDSYNEQFF. CDR3 in DNA: TGCAGTGCTACGGGACACGACTCCTACAATGAGCAGTTCTTC.